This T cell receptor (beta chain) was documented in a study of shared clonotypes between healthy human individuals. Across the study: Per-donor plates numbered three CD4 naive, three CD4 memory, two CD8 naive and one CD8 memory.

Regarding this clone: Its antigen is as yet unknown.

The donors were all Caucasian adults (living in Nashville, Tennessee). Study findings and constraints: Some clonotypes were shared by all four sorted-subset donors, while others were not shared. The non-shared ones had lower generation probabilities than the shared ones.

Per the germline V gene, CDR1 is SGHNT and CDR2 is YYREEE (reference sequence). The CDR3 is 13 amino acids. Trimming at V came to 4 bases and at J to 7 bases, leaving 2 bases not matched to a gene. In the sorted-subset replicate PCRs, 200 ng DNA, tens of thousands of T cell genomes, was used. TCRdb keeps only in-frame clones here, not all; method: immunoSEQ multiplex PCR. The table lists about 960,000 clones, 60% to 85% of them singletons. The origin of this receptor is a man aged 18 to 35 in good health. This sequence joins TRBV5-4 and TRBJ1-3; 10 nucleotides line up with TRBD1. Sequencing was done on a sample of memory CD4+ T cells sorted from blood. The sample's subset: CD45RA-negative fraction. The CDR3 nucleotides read TGTGCCAGCAGCCGGGACAGGGGTAACACCATATATTTT. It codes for CASSRDRGNTIYF.